Listed here are 7 T cell receptor beta chains from one sample, sequenced in a study of long-term antiretroviral therapy in people with HIV. Investigators performed immunoSEQ version v3.0 at survey level. Libraries were prepared by immunoSEQ multiplex PCR; TCRdb keeps only in-frame clonotypes and omits some of them. The data contain about 24,000 clones, 75% to 90% of them seen just once; the ten biggest clones take up 4.3%. Source: unsorted PBMCs, taken about 6.1 years after starting antiretroviral therapy. Receptors originate from a man younger than 45 with HIV.

V and J are TRBV2 and TRBJ2-1; D may be TRBD2 (6 bases). Trimming took 1 base from V and 12 from J, leaving 7 bases between them. The CDR3 length is 11 residues. Germline CDR1 SNHLY, CDR2 FYNNEI. Here the CDR3 DNA reads TGTGCCAGCAGTGAAGGGAGGGCGCAGTTCTTC. Translated, it gives CASSEGRAQFF.

This clone was detected once. The V gene is TRBV7-9, the J gene TRBJ2-1, with D possibly TRBD1 on 5 matching bases. Trimming left V 1 base short and J 4 bases short, with 11 bases between. The CDR3 is made up of 15 amino acids. Germline loops: CDR1 SEHNR, CDR2 FQNEAQ (reference sequence). CDR3 coding DNA: TGTGCCAGCAGCTTAGGGTCAGGGTCGTACAATGAGCAGTTCTTC. This codes for CASSLGSGSYNEQFF.

This clone was observed once. The chain employs TRBV10-1 and TRBJ1-2; the match to TRBD1 covers 8 bases. V shed 6 bases and J 2 bases; nucleotides not matched to a gene: 2. The CDR3 is 13 amino acids. The V gene's germline CDR1 is WNHNN and CDR2 SYGVQD (reference sequence). In DNA, the CDR3 is TGCGCCAGCAGGGACAGGGAGAACTATGGCTACACCTTC. Amino acids: CASRDRENYGYTF.

This clone has just one count. V gene TRBV6-4 combines with J gene TRBJ2-2; tentative D call: TRBD2 (5 bases). Trimming stripped 5 bases from V and 4 bases from J, with 8 bases between. The CDR3 loop spans 13 amino acids. The germline V gene has CDR1 MRHNA and CDR2 SNTAGT. The CDR3 region is CASSNEGTGELFF. The CDR3 DNA is TGTGCCAGCAGTAACGAGGGCACCGGGGAGCTGTTTTTT.

The chain couples TRBV4-3 to TRBJ2-7, with D perhaps matching TRBD1 (5 bases). Germline CDR1 LGHNA, CDR2 YSLEER. The CDR3 is 15 residues long. Between the trimmed V and J ends, which lost 0 bases and 4 bases, there was a span of 13 bases. The CDR3 coding sequence is TGCGCCAGCAGCCAAGATAGGGGCGCAAATTACGAGCAGTACTTC. It is translated as CASSQDRGANYEQYF.

The chain is built from TRBV4-3 and TRBJ2-1; possibly TRBD2 for D (6 bases). V was cut by 0 bases and J by 8 bases, with 23 bases left in between. Germline V CDR1 and CDR2: LGHNA, YSLEER. This CDR3 spans 18 amino acids. The CDR3 is CASSQDSPSAGSMDEQFF. In DNA form, the CDR3 reads TGCGCCAGCAGCCAAGATTCTCCTAGCGCTGGTAGTATGGATGAGCAGTTCTTC.

This clone was found once. This sequence joins TRBV5-1 and TRBJ2-7; 10 bases are a match to TRBD1. CDR1 SGHRS and CDR2 YFSETQ come from the germline V gene. This CDR3 comprises 15 residues. The V segment lost 0 bases and the J segment 3 bases; nucleotides outside the gene matches: 3. The CDR3 region is CASSLATGGFYEQYF. The CDR3 DNA is TGCGCCAGCAGCTTGGCGACAGGGGGCTTCTACGAGCAGTACTTC.